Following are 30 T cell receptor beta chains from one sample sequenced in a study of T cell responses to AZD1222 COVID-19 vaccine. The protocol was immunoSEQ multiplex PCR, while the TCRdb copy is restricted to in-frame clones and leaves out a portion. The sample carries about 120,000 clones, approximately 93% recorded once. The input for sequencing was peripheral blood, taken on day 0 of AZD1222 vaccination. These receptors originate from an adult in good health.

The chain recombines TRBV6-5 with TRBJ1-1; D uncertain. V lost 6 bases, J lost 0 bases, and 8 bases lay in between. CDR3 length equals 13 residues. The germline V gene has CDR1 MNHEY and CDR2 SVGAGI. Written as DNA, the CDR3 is TGTGCCAGCAGCGACACTTTGAACACTGAAGCTTTCTTT. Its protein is CASSDTLNTEAFF.

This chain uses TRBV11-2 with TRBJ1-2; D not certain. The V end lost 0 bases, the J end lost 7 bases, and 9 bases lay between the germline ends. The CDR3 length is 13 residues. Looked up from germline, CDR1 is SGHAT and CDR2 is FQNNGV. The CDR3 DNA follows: TGTGCCAGCAGCTTAGATCCCCGGGGTGGCTACACCTTC. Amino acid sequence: CASSLDPRGGYTF.

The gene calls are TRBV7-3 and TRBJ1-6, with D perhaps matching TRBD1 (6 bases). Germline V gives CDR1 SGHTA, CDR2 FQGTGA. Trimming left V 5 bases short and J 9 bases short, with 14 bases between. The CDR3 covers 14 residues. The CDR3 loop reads CASSLLQGGSPLHF. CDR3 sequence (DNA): TGTGCCAGCAGCCTCCTACAAGGGGGTTCACCCCTCCACTTT.

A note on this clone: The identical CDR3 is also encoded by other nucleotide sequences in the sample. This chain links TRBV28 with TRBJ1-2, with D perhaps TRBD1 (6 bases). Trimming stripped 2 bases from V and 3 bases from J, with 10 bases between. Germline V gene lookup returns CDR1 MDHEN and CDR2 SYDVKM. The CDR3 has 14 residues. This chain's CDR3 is CASSLPTGDYGYTF. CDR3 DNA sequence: TGTGCCAGCAGTTTACCGACAGGAGACTATGGCTACACCTTC.

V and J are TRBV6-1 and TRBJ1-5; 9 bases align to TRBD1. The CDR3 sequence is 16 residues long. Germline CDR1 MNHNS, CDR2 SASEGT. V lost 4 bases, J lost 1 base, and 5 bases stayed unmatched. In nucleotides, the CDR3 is TGTGCCAGCAGTGGACACAGGGGGCTGAGCAATCAGCCCCAGCATTTT. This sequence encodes CASSGHRGLSNQPQHF.

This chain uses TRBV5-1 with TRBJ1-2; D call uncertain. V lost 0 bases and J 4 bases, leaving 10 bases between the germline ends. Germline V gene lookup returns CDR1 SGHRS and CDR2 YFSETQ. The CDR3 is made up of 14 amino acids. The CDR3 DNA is TGCGCCAGCAGCTTGGAACCGGTGACCTATGGCTACACCTTC. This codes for CASSLEPVTYGYTF.

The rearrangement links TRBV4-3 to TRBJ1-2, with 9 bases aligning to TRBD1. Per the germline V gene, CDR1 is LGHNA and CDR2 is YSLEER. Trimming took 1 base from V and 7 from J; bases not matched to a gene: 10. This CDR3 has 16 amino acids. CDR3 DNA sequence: TGCGCCAGCAGCCAAGGCGGGACAGGGTGGGATCGTGGCTACACCTTC. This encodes CASSQGGTGWDRGYTF.

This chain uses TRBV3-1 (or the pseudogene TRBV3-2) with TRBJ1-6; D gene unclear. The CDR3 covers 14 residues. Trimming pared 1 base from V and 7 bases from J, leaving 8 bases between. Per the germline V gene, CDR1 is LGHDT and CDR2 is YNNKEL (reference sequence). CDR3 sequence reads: CASSQGSLNSPLHF. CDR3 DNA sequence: TGTGCCAGCAGCCAAGGCAGTTTAAATTCACCCCTCCACTTT.

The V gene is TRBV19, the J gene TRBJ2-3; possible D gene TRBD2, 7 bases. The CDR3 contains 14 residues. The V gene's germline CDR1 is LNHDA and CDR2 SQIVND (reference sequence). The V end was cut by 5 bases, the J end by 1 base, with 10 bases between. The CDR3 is CASSGGGGTDTQYF. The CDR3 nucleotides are TGTGCCAGTAGTGGGGGGGGCGGCACAGATACGCAGTATTTT.

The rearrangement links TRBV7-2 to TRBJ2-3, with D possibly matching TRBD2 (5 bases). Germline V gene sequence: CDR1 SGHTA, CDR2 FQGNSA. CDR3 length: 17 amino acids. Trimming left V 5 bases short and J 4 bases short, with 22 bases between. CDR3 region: CASSPPSGRVRADTQYF. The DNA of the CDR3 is TGTGCCAGCAGCCCCCCATCTGGGCGGGTGAGGGCAGATACGCAGTATTTT.

This chain's CDR3 is CASSYLGTQYF. CDR3 DNA: TGTGCCAGCAGTTACCTCGGGACCCAGTACTTC. The J gene is TRBJ2-5, the V gene TRBV6-5; D unclear. This CDR3 spans 11 amino acids. From germline, CDR1 is MNHEY and CDR2 SVGAGI. Trimming cost V 2 bases and J 7 bases, with 5 bases left between them.

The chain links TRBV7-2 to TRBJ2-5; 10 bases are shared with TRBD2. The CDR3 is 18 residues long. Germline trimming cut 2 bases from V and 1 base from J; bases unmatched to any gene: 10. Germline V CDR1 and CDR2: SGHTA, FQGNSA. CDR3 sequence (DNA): TGTGCCAGCAGCTTATCCGGTAGCGGGGGGCTTTCCCAAGAGACCCAGTACTTC. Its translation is CASSLSGSGGLSQETQYF.

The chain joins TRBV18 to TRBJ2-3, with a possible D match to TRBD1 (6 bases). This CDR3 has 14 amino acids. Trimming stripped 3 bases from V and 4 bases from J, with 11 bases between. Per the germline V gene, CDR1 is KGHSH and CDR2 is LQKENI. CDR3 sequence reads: CASSPAPGADTQYF. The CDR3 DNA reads TGTGCCAGCTCACCGGCTCCAGGGGCAGATACGCAGTATTTT. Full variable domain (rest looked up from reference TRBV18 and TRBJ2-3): NAGVMQNPRHLVRRRGQEARLRCSPMKGHSHVYWYRQLPEEGLKFMVYLQKENIIDESGMPKERFSAEFPKEGPSILRIQQVVRGDSAAYFCASSPAPGADTQYFGPGTRLTVL.

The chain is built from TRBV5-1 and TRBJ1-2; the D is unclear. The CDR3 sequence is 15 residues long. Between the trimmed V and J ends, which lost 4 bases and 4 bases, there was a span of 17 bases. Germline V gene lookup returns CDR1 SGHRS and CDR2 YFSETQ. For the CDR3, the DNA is TGCGCCAGCAGCCTATCAGGACCTGGGGTCTATGGCTACACCTTC. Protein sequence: CASSLSGPGVYGYTF.

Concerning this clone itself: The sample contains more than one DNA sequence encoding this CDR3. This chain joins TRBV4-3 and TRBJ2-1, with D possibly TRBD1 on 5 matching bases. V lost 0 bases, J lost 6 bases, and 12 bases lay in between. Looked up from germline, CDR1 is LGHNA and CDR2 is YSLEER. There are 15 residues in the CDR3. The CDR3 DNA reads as TGCGCCAGCAGCCAAGACGGCAACAGGCTCAATGAGCAGTTCTTC. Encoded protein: CASSQDGNRLNEQFF.

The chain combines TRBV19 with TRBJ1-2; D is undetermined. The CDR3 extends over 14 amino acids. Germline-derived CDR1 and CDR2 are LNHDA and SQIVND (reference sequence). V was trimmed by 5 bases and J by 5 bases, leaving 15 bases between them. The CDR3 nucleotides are TGTGCCAGTAGTCCAGAGCCCTTTAGGTATGGCTACACCTTC. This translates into CASSPEPFRYGYTF.

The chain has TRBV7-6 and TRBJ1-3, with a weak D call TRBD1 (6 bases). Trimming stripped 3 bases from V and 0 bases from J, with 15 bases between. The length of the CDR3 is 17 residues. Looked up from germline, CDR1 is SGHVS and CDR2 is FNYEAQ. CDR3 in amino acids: CASSLGAGLSSGNTIYF. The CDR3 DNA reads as TGTGCCAGCAGCTTGGGGGCAGGGCTAAGCTCTGGAAACACCATATATTTT. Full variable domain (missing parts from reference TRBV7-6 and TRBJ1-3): GAGVSQSPRYKVTKRGQDVALRCDPISGHVSLYWYRQALGQGPEFLTYFNYEAQQDKSGLPNDRFSAERPEGSISTLTIQRTEQRDSAMYRCASSLGAGLSSGNTIYFGEGSWLTVV.

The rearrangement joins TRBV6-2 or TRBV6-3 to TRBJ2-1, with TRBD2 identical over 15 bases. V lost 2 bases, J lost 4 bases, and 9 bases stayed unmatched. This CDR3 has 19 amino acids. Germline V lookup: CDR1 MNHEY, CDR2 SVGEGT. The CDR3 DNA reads TGTGCCAGCAGTTACGCGGGACTAGCGGGGGGACCCTCATACAATGAGCAGTTCTTC. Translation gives CASSYAGLAGGPSYNEQFF.

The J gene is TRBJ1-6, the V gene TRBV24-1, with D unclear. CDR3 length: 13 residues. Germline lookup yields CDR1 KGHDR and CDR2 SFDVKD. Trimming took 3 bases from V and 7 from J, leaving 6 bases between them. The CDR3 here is CATSDTTNSPLHF. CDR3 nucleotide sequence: TGTGCCACCAGTGATACCACCAATTCACCCCTCCACTTT.

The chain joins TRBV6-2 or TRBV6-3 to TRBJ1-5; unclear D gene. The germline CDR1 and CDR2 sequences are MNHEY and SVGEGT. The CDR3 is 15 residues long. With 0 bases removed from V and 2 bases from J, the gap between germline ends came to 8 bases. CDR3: CASSYSIVRNQPQHF. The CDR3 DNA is TGTGCCAGCAGTTACTCGATTGTCCGCAATCAGCCCCAGCATTTT.

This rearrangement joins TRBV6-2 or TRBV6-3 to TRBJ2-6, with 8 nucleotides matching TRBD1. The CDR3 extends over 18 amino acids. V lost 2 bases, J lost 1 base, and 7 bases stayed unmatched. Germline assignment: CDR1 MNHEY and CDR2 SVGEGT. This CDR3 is CASSYLGQATSGANVLTF. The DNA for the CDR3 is TGTGCCAGCAGTTACCTGGGACAGGCCACATCTGGGGCCAACGTCCTGACTTTC.

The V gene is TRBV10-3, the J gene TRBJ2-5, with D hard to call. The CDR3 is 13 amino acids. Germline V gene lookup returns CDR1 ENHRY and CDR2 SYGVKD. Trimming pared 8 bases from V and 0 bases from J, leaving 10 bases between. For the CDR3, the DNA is TGTGCCATCGGCGAGCTAGACCAAGAGACCCAGTACTTC. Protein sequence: CAIGELDQETQYF.

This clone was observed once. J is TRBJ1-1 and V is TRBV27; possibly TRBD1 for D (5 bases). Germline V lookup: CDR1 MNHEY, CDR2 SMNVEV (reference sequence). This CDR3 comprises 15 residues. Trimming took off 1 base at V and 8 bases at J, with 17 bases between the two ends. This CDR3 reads CASSLLDRRGKEAFF. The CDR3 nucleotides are TGTGCCAGCAGTTTATTGGATAGAAGGGGTAAGGAAGCTTTCTTT.

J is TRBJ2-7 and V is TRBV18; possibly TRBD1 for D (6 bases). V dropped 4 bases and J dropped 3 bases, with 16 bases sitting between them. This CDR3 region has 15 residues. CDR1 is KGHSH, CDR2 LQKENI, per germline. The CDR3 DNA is TGTGCCAGCTCACTGCTAGAGGGCAGGGGCTACGAGCAGTACTTC. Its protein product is CASSLLEGRGYEQYF.

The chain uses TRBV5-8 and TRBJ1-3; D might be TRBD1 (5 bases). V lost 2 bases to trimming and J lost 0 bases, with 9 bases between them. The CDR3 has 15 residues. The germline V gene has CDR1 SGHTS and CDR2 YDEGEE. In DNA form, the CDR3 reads TGTGCCAGCAGCTTCTTCGGGGGCTCTGGAAACACCATATATTTT. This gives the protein CASSFFGGSGNTIYF. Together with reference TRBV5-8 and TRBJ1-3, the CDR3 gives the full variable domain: EAGVTQSPTHLIKTRGQQATLRCSPISGHTSVYWYQQALGLGLQFLLWYDEGEERNRGNFPPRFSGRQFPNYSSELNVNALELEDSALYLCASSFFGGSGNTIYFGEGSWLTVV.

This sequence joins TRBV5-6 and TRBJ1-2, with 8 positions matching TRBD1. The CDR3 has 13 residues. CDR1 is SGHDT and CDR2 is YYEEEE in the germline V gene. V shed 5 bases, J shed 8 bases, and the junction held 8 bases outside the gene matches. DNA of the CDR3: TGTGCCAGCAGGGACAGGGTCATGGGCGGCTACACCTTC. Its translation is CASRDRVMGGYTF. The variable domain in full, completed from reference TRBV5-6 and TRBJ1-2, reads DAGVTQSPTHLIKTRGQQVTLRCSPKSGHDTVSWYQQALGQGPQFIFQYYEEEERQRGNFPDRFSGHQFPNYSSELNVNALLLGDSALYLCASRDRVMGGYTFGSGTRLTVV.

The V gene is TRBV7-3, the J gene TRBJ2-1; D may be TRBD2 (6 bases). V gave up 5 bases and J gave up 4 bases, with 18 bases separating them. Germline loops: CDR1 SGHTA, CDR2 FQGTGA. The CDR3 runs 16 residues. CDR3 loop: CASSALARDLYNEQFF. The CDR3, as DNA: TGTGCCAGCAGCGCCCTAGCGCGGGACCTATACAATGAGCAGTTCTTC.

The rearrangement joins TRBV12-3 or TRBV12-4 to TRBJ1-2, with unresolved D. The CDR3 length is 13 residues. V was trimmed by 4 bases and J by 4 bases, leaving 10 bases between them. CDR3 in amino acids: CASSYMQAYGYTF. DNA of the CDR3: TGTGCCAGCAGTTACATGCAGGCCTATGGCTACACCTTC.

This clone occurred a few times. The CDR3 reads CASSGGGQGNYGYTF. CDR3 coding DNA: TGTGCCAGCAGCGGAGGCGGACAGGGGAACTATGGCTACACCTTC. The chain employs TRBV9 and TRBJ1-2; TRBD1 agrees at 9 bases. With 3 bases clipped from V and 2 bases from J, the junction kept 5 bases outside the gene matches. Germline V CDR1 and CDR2: SGDLS, YYNGEE. The CDR3 loop spans 15 amino acids.

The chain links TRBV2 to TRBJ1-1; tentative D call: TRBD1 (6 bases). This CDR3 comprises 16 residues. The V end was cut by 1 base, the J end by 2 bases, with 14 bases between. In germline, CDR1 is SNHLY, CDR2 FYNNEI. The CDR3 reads CASSEEGVGLNTEAFF. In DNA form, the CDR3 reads TGTGCCAGCAGTGAAGAGGGGGTGGGGCTTAACACTGAAGCTTTCTTT.